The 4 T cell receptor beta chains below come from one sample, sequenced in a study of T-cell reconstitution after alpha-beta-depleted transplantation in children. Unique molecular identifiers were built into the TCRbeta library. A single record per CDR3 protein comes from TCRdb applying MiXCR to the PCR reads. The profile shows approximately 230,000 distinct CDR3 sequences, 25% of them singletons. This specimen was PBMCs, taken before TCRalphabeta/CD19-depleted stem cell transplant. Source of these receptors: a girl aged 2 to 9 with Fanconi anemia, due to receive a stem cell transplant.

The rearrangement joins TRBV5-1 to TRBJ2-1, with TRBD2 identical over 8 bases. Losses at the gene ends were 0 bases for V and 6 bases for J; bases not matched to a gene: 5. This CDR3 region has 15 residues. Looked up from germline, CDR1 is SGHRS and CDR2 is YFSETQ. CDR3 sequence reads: CASSLVFGRANEQFF. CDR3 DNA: TGCGCCAGCAGCTTGGTGTTCGGGAGGGCCAATGAGCAGTTCTTC.

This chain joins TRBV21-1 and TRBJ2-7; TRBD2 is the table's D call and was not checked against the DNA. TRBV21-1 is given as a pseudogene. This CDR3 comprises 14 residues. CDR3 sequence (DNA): TGTGCCAGCAGCAAGGCCGGGCCTAACTACGAGCAGTACTTC. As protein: CASSKAGPNYEQYF.

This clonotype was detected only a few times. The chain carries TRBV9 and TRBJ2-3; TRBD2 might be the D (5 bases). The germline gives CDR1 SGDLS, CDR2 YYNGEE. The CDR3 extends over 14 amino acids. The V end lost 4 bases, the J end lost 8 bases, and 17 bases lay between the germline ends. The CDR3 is CASSPTRIGGTQYF. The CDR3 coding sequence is TGTGCCAGCAGCCCAACGCGTATTGGAGGTACGCAGTATTTT.

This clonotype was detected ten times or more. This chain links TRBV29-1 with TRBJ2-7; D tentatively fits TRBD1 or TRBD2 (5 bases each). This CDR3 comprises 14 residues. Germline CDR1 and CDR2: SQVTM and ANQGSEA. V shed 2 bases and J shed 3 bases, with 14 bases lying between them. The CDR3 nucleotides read TGCAGCGTTGAATCTGGGGGAACAGACTACGAGCAGTACTTC. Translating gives CSVESGGTDYEQYF.